This T cell receptor beta chain originates from a study of CD8+CD57+ T cells in acquired aplastic anemia. Looking at the study overall: DNA from sorted CD4+ and CD8+ cells averaged around 3.2 ug. Whole-study findings and limits: It was found that some 30 CD8+ CDR3 sequences were shared between patients and controls.

About this clonotype itself: Its cognate antigen is unknown. A much larger clone differs from this one at a single base, so this may be a read error.

The study profiled TCR beta VDJ and CDR3 using genomic DNA as template. Each CDR3 protein gets one entry after TCRdb re-called the reads with MiXCR. The table records about 240,000 distinct CDR3 sequences, approximately 45% of them present only once. Individuals selected for sequencing had exhibited CD8+CD57+ cell expansion on flow cytometry. All participating patients were living with severe acquired aplastic anemia. At blood sampling, none of the patients had yet received therapy. Sequenced sample: sorted CD4+, CD8+, or CD8+CD57+ T cells (not recorded which) from PBMCs. This sequence was found in a human donor with aplastic anemia.

CDR3 coding DNA: TGTGCCAGCAGTTTATTAGGGGCCAACACTGAAGCTTCCTTT. Translation: CASSLLGANTEASF. The rearrangement links TRBV10-3 to TRBJ1-1; tentatively, D is TRBD1 (5 bases). CDR1 and CDR2 (germline): ENHRY, SYGVKD. The CDR3 totals 14 residues.